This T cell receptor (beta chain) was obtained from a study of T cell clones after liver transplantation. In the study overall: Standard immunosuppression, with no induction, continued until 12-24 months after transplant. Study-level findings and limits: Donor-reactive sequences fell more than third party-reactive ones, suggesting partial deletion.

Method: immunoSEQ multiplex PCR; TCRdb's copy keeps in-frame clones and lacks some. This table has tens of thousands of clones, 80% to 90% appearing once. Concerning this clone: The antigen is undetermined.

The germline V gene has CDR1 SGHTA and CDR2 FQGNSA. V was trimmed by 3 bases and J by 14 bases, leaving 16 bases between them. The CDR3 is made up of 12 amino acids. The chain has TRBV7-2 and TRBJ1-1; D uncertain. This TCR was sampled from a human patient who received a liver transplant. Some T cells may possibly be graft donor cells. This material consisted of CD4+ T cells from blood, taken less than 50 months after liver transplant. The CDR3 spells CASSFREGPPFF. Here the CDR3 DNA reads TGTGCCAGCAGCTTCCGTGAGGGTCCTCCGTTCTTT.